Shown below are 6 T cell receptor beta chains from a single sample sequenced in a study of shared clonotypes between healthy human individuals. The assay was immunoSEQ multiplex PCR, and TCRdb's table has in-frame clones only and misses some. The sample carries a few million clones, under 95% recorded once. Specimen: naive CD4+ T cells from PBMCs. This sample's subset: CD45RA+ positively selected. These receptors were taken from a man aged 18-30 years in good health. Some clones in this sample may be carry-over from other donors' samples.

The sample holds many counts of this clone. The chain couples TRBV12-5 to TRBJ2-5, with 9 positions matching TRBD1. Losses at the gene ends were 9 bases for V and 3 bases for J; bases not matched to a gene: 17. Germline-derived CDR1 and CDR2 are LGHNT and FRNRAP. This CDR3 is built from 17 residues. CDR3 residues: CARVAEDPGQGKETQYF. CDR3 bases: TGTGCTAGGGTAGCCGAAGATCCGGGACAGGGAAAAGAGACCCAGTACTTC.

This chain links TRBV7-9 with TRBJ2-7, with D possibly being TRBD1 (6 bases). The CDR3 loop spans 13 amino acids. Germline V lookup: CDR1 SEHNR, CDR2 FQNEAQ (reference sequence). The ends were cut back, 7 bases at V and 3 bases at J, with 13 bases in the middle. The DNA for the CDR3 is TGTGCCAGCACACCCAGGGACAACTACGAGCAGTACTTC. Residues: CASTPRDNYEQYF.

The chain links TRBV5-4 to TRBJ2-7; 8 bases are shared with TRBD2. J was trimmed by 5 bases and V by 4 bases; bases with no gene match: 11. The CDR3 runs to 15 residues. Germline V gives CDR1 SGHNT, CDR2 YYREEE (reference sequence). CDR3 in DNA: TGTGCCAGCAGCGGCGCCGGGGCGGGGGGCAACGAGCAGTACTTC. Translated, it gives CASSGAGAGGNEQYF.

About this clone: A read error may account for a junction end that differs from germline. This rearrangement joins TRBV18 to TRBJ2-7; 9 bases align to TRBD1. Per the germline V gene, CDR1 is KGHSH and CDR2 is LQKENI. This CDR3 has 16 amino acids. The CDR3 DNA reads as TGTGCCAGCTCCCCACGACAGGGGGAACTCGCGAGCGGGCAGTACTTC. Translating it yields CASSPRQGELASGQYF.

This clone was observed a handful of times. V and J are TRBV10-2 and TRBJ1-1; tentative D call: TRBD1 (5 bases). The V gene lost 3 bases and the J gene lost 0 bases, with 5 bases spanning the gap. From germline, CDR1 is WSHSY and CDR2 SAAADI. This CDR3 has 13 amino acids. The CDR3 reads CASSEQVNTEAFF. The CDR3 DNA is TGCGCCAGCAGTGAACAGGTGAACACTGAAGCTTTCTTT.

The chain is built from TRBV2 and TRBJ2-1; TRBD1 or TRBD2 may be the D gene (5 bases each). Trimming pared 6 bases from V and 1 base from J, leaving 13 bases between. The germline gives CDR1 SNHLY, CDR2 FYNNEI. The CDR3 loop spans 15 amino acids. CDR3 residues: CASSVVEGSYNEQFF. The CDR3 nucleotides are TGTGCCAGCAGCGTAGTAGAGGGGTCCTACAATGAGCAGTTCTTC.